This TCR beta chain comes out of a study of T cell responses to AZD1222 COVID-19 vaccine. The germline V gene has CDR1 LNHDA and CDR2 SQIVND (reference sequence). V was cut by 5 bases and J by 2 bases, with 16 bases left in between. The CDR3 is made up of 16 amino acids. Measured with immunoSEQ multiplex PCR; TCRdb has only the in-frame clones, and not every one. In the table there are 210,000 or so clones, 93% of which are singletons. Sequencing used peripheral blood, obtained on day 0 of MenACWY control vaccination. This TCR derives from an adult in good health. The chain recombines TRBV19 with TRBJ1-5; D uncertain. This chain's CDR3 is CASSPTGLLGNQPQHF. In DNA form, the CDR3 reads TGTGCCAGTAGTCCGACGGGCCTGTTGGGCAATCAGCCCCAGCATTTT.